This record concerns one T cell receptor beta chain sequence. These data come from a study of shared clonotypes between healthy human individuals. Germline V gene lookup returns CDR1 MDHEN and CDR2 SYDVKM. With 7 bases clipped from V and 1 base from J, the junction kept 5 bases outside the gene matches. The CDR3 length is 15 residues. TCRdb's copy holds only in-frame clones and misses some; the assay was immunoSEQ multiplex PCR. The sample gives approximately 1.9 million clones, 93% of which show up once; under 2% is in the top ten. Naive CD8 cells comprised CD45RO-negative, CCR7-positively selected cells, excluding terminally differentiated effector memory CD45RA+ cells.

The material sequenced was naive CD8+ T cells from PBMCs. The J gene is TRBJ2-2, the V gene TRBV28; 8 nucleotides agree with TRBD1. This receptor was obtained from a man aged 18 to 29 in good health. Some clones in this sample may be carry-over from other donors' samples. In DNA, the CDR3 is TGTGCCAGCACGGGCGGGACAGGGAACACCGGGGAGCTGTTTTTT. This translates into CASTGGTGNTGELFF.